What follows describes a single T cell receptor beta chain. Its binding antigen is unknown. No base quality values were provided; no much bigger clone lies one nucleotide off. The entry originates in a study of CD8+ T cells in alopecia areata listed by TCRdb under 2018. Regarding the study in general: Treated patients were enrolled in an open-label pilot trial of oral tofacitinib at 5 to 10 mg twice daily for moderate-to-severe alopecia areata. Tofacitinib was administered for 6 to 18 months, and 6 months of follow-up off drug were then conducted to assess delayed response and recurrence. The SALT score, which quantifies the percentage of affected scalp surface area, was used to measure disease severity in treated patients. High-throughput TCRbeta sequencing was used to examine T cell clonal expansion in alopecia areata in both the C3H/HeJ mouse model and human patients. Scalp tissue and sorted CD4+ and CD8+ peripheral blood T cells from patchy and totalis/universalis alopecia areata patients and from healthy controls were covered by human TCRbeta sequencing. Patients on tofacitinib were biopsied at baseline and after 4 and 24 weeks of treatment, and several of the patients also had a later scalp biopsy. Scalp clonality was compared among normal scalp (n=4), patchy alopecia areata scalp (n=8), and alopecia totalis/universalis scalp (n=8). RNA came from the PAXgene miRNA kit for fixed scalp, the miRNeasy kit for PBMCs, and the RNeasy kit for mouse skin. TCRbeta CDR3 regions were amplified by immunoSEQ multiplex PCR with 35 Vbeta forward and 13 Jbeta reverse primers. The paper as a whole reports these results and caveats: Because the treated cohort was small and had just a single nonresponder, larger studies are needed to establish links between baseline CD8+ expansion and response. Lesional scalp, especially in alopecia totalis/universalis, showed higher clonality and more expanded CD8+ clones than normal scalp, suggesting antigenic drive. Resident alphabeta T cells in normal human skin are also sequenced, complicating scalp TCR repertoire analysis, unlike mouse skin dominated by gammadelta T cells. Scalp clonality and the number of expanded CD8+ clones among the top 100 scalp clones were significantly decreased by tofacitinib. Shared TCR sequences between patients were less evident than in mice, which may be partly attributable to HLA diversity in the patient population. During tofacitinib treatment, many expanded lesional clones remained in scalp and blood, and this persistence may partly explain relapse after treatment is stopped.

The intended sense of this specimen's time point label: around 28 days on oral tofacitinib. The sample's treatment or condition label, in plain terms: oral pan-JAK inhibitor, 5-10 mg twice daily. Lesional scalp punch biopsies and peripheral blood were obtained from alopecia areata patients. PBMCs were isolated by density centrifugation and stained for CD3, CD4 and CD8, and CD4+ and CD8+ T cells were sorted on a FACSAria. The CDR3 has 15 amino acids, counting the end cysteine and phenylalanine. Only the CDR3 DNA stays, 45 bases, in frame from base 1. Reading the germline V gene gives CDR1 SNHLY and CDR2 FYNNEI. The junction shows trimming of 4 bases on V and 10 bases on J, plus 17 bases between the germline ends. Receptors were amplified or captured by the immunoSEQ multiplex PCR assay. RNA was extracted from all samples and reverse transcribed into cDNA as template for TCR sequencing. SuperScript III was used to make first-strand cDNA, primed with a 2:1 mix of oligo-dT and random hexamers. A synthetic immune receptor repertoire was used to gauge amplification bias, and whatever bias remained was removed computationally. The study's processing was this. Raw reads were preprocessed to remove errors, and CDR3 was defined by IMGT conventions from the conserved cysteine to phenylalanine. Clonality was computed by normalizing Shannon entropy by log2 of the number of productive unique TCRs and subtracting the result from 1. Scalp TCRbeta sequences were cross-referenced with sorted blood CD4 and CD8 repertoires so that the CD4 or CD8 identity of scalp clones could be inferred. Entries here come from immuneACCESS through TCRdb and include only in-frame sequences with V and J called. Some clones fail to appear in such tables; in the studies checked, an unresolved V gene covers under half of the shortfall, and the cause of the remainder is unknown. Clonal size and the V and J genes are those of that table, whereas D and trimming came from the DNA. The sample data list 120,000 or so clones, and roughly 55% of these were observed just once. Together, the top ten hold 4.5% to 6% of the sample.

The V and J segments used are TRBV2 and TRBJ1-6, and TRBD1 may be the D gene, going by 5 matching bases. This TCR derives from a human donor with alopecia areata. The specimen was CD4+ T cells sorted from blood, collected at week 4, from a patient treated with tofacitinib. The DNA reads as follows: TGTGCCAGCAGTGTGGAGGGGCTCGGTGGGTCACCCCTCCACTTT. Translated, this is CASSVEGLGGSPLHF.